This T cell receptor beta chain was observed in a study of PD-L1 blockade in urothelial cancer (dated by TCRdb to 2016 to 2017). Regarding the research as a whole: Therapy was started in about 2014 for all patients, and atezolizumab 1,200 mg was administered intravenously every 3 weeks. Patients had an ECOG performance status of 0 or 1 and had received between 0 and 3 prior chemotherapy regimens. Blood samples were analyzed 3 weeks after the start of treatment (second dose) and 6 weeks after the start of treatment. A median of roughly 140,000 T cells and some 84,000 unique TCRs was obtained from blood samples, and a median clonality of roughly 0.08 was observed. About 90% of the 29 patients were identified as males with urothelial cancer of bladder origin, and a prior smoking history was reported by 18 of 29 patients. Whole exome sequencing and RNA sequencing of pretreatment tumors were performed alongside TCR sequencing in the same patients. Nine patients achieved durable clinical benefit and some 21 did not. Over 28 patients had pretreatment blood TCR-seq, roughly 24 had at least one posttreatment blood collection, and roughly 24 had tumor TCR-seq. Pretreatment tumor samples, along with matched peripheral blood serially collected before and after atezolizumab treatment, were subjected to TCR sequencing. An exploratory multi-omic analysis was conducted of the somatic, immune and clinical correlates of response to PD-L1 blockade with atezolizumab in urothelial cancer. Durable clinical benefit meant progression-free survival longer than 6 months, and TCR features were also tested against progression-free and overall survival.

CDR1 GTSNPN and CDR2 SVGIG were looked up in the germline V gene (reference sequence). The junction shows trimming of 4 bases on V and 1 base on J, plus 16 bases between the germline ends. Reading from cysteine to phenylalanine, the CDR3 counts 16 amino acids. Only CDR3 DNA remains: 48 bases, in frame from the first base. Reading the label with the study, this specimen's time point is: pretreatment peripheral blood. A cohort of some 29 patients with locally advanced or metastatic urothelial carcinoma, treated at Memorial Sloan Kettering on a trial protocol, was included. Peripheral blood mononuclear cells were collected pretreatment and during treatment, with between 1 and 8 total time points per patient. The Qiagen DNeasy Blood extraction kit was used to purify genomic DNA from total PBMCs and tumor samples. Collected pretreatment and during treatment, PBMCs were isolated and stored as previously described.

The full study reports these points: A pretreatment peripheral blood TCR clonality below the median was linked to improved progression-free and overall survival. Patients with durable benefit showed greater expansion of tumor-associated TCR clones in peripheral blood 3 weeks after starting treatment (n ≈ 21, p = 0.022). Because of the small sample size (n ≈ 31) and the many exploratory analyses performed, the results are intended to be regarded as hypothesis-generating.

Each PCR received spiked-in synthetic TCR analog templates so that absolute template abundance could be estimated from read counts. The immunoSEQ assay was used to amplify TCRbeta CDR3 regions from genomic DNA with bias-controlled V and J gene primers. Sequencing of rearranged TCRbeta segments was performed at approximately 20X coverage. The paper's data handling went like this. Sequencing errors were corrected by clustering, and CDR3s were annotated against IMGT so that V, D and J genes could be assigned. Out-of-frame and stop-codon sequences were excluded, and only productive TCRbeta rearrangements were used in downstream analyses. Clonality was calculated as one minus the Shannon entropy normalized by the log of the number of unique productive sequences. Clones differing between time points or between blood and tumor were identified by Fisher's exact test with Benjamini-Hochberg correction at adjusted p below 0.01. TCRdb obtained this table from immuneACCESS and retained in-frame rearrangements with V and J assigned. These tables miss some clones; where compared with another copy, unresolved V genes account for less than half of the shortfall, and the remainder is unexplained. The DNA was the basis for D and trimming; V, J and clone size are from that table. This sample lists approximately 50,000 clones; around 84% were detected once. More than 3% of the sample belongs to the ten largest clones.

Concerning this clone itself: Its antigen is currently not known. No quality values exist for individual bases; no much larger clone is one base distant.

The rearranged chain carries TRBV30 and TRBJ2-2; tentative D gene TRBD1, with 5 bases matching. The sequence came from a man aged 65 to 79 with urothelial cancer. Here the sequenced sample was PBMCs, taken around atezolizumab (anti-PD-L1) treatment. The CDR3 region has the sequence CAWNPAFDRNTGELFF. The DNA is as follows: TGTGCCTGGAACCCCGCCTTTGACAGGAACACCGGGGAGCTGTTTTTT.